This TCR beta chain is drawn from a study of blood T cell repertoires in COVID-19. Study in general: PBMCs, B-cell-depleted T cells, or T cells were the source of the cDNA or gDNA that made up the material.

Germline lookup yields CDR1 SNHLY and CDR2 FYNNEI. With 2 bases clipped from V and 8 bases from J, the junction kept 7 bases outside the gene matches. CDR3 length equals 14 residues. This table comes from immunoSEQ multiplex PCR, and its TCRdb copy is limited to in-frame clones, with some not included. Here the sample spans about 26,000 clones, 90% being singletons. Source material: peripheral blood. The origin of this receptor is a woman aged 60 to 75 with active COVID-19. V is TRBV2 and J is TRBJ2-3; 7 bases match TRBD2. The CDR3 reads CASSESAGGGTQYF. The DNA for the CDR3 is TGTGCCAGCAGTGAATCGGCAGGCGGGGGTACGCAGTATTTT.